The 29 T cell receptor beta chains in this list originate from one sample, sequenced in a study of blood T cell repertoires in COVID-19. Clones were sequenced by immunoSEQ multiplex PCR, and TCRdb holds only the in-frame ones, with some missing. The top ten clones hold around 6.5% of a sample with some 200,000 clones, about 88% of them seen once. Sequenced input: peripheral blood. Every receptor here comes from a woman of 80 years or more in a cohort sampled during active or convalescent COVID-19.

This clone occurred once. The chain has TRBV6-1 and TRBJ2-3; no reliable D call. The CDR3 has 15 residues. V was trimmed by 3 bases and J by 2 bases, leaving 12 bases between them. Germline V gives CDR1 MNHNS, CDR2 SASEGT. CDR3 protein: CASSDRRFFTDTQYF. For the CDR3, the DNA is TGTGCCAGCAGTGATAGGAGATTTTTCACAGATACGCAGTATTTT.

The table lists this clone with a count of one. The chain combines TRBV28 with TRBJ2-1, with D perhaps matching TRBD1 (5 bases). From germline, CDR1 is MDHEN and CDR2 SYDVKM. The CDR3 has 14 amino acids. Trimming stripped 7 bases from V and 3 bases from J, with 13 bases between. Written as DNA, the CDR3 is TGTGCCAGCATAGGGCAGGGTTTCTACAATGAGCAGTTCTTC. Translated: CASIGQGFYNEQFF. Drawing the rest from reference TRBV28 and TRBJ2-1, the complete variable domain is DVKVTQSSRYLVKRTGEKVFLECVQDMDHENMFWYRQDPGLGLRLIYFSYDVKMKEKGDIPEGYSVSREKKERFSLILESASTNQTSMYLCASIGQGFYNEQFFGPGTRLTVL.

The V gene is TRBV27, the J gene TRBJ1-5; D might be TRBD1 (6 bases). This CDR3 spans 15 amino acids. The germline V gene encodes CDR1 MNHEY and CDR2 SMNVEV (reference sequence). V was trimmed by 2 bases and J by 7 bases, leaving 15 bases between them. In nucleotides, the CDR3 is TGTGCCAGCAGTTTAGGGCAGGGGAATATACAGCCCCAGCATTTT. Protein product: CASSLGQGNIQPQHF.

The CDR3 loop is CASSLDGGETDTQYF. DNA of the CDR3: TGCGCCAGCAGCTTGGACGGGGGGGAGACAGATACGCAGTATTTT. The chain has TRBV5-1 and TRBJ2-3; TRBD2 matches at 8 bases. The V gene's germline CDR1 is SGHRS and CDR2 YFSETQ. The J segment lost 3 bases and the V segment lost 0 bases, leaving 3 bases of the junction unmatched. CDR3 length: 15 amino acids.

Only a few counts were recorded for this clone. This chain joins TRBV7-9 and TRBJ2-7, with 8 bases lining up with TRBD1. The germline V gene encodes CDR1 SEHNR and CDR2 FQNEAQ (reference sequence). V lost 5 bases, J lost 4 bases, and 13 bases stayed unmatched. The CDR3 contains 16 residues. This chain's CDR3 is CASSPGTGKKGYEQYV. CDR3 bases: TGTGCCAGCAGCCCCGGGACAGGAAAAAAGGGGTACGAGCAGTACGTC.

The chain joins TRBV5-6 to TRBJ2-3; tentative D call: TRBD1 (5 bases). V lost 2 bases to trimming and J lost 6 bases, with 13 bases between them. The length of the CDR3 is 14 residues. The germline V gene has CDR1 SGHDT and CDR2 YYEEEE. CDR3 coding DNA: TGTGCCAGCAGCTTAAGGGCGGACACGGATACGCAGTATTTT. Translation: CASSLRADTDTQYF.

This chain connects TRBV10-3 to TRBJ1-2; weak D call: TRBD1 (5 bases). The CDR3 loop spans 14 amino acids. The germline V gene has CDR1 ENHRY and CDR2 SYGVKD. V was cut by 6 bases and J by 0 bases, with 11 bases left in between. The CDR3 sequence is CAISATVANYGYTF. CDR3 DNA sequence: TGTGCCATCAGCGCGACAGTCGCTAACTATGGCTACACCTTC.

The chain employs TRBV19 and TRBJ1-1, with 8 bases matching TRBD1. The germline V gene encodes CDR1 LNHDA and CDR2 SQIVND (reference sequence). The length of the CDR3 is 14 residues. V shed 7 bases, J shed 4 bases, and the junction held 8 bases outside the gene matches. The CDR3 protein is CASTTDRVSTEAFF. In DNA, the CDR3 is TGTGCCAGTACCACGGACAGGGTCTCCACTGAAGCTTTCTTT.

This sequence joins TRBV5-4 and TRBJ2-3; D might be TRBD2 (6 bases). With 7 bases removed from V and 2 bases from J, the gap between germline ends came to 11 bases. CDR1 and CDR2 from the germline V gene are SGHNT and YYREEE (reference sequence). CDR3 length: 13 amino acids. In DNA, the CDR3 is TGTGCCAGCGGGACTTCCACCACAGATACGCAGTATTTT. Protein: CASGTSTTDTQYF.

The rearrangement joins TRBV5-5 to TRBJ2-6; tentatively, D is TRBD1 (5 bases). CDR1 is SGHKS, CDR2 YYEKEE, per germline (reference sequence). The CDR3 is made up of 17 amino acids. V lost 2 bases, J lost 0 bases, and 12 bases lay in between. The CDR3 region is CASSLQAQSSGANVLTF. The CDR3 DNA is TGTGCCAGCAGCTTACAGGCCCAGAGCTCTGGGGCCAACGTCCTGACTTTC.

J is TRBJ2-6 and V is TRBV3-1 (or the pseudogene TRBV3-2); D possibly corresponds to TRBD2 (5 bases). The V and J ends lost 3 bases and 1 base respectively, with 22 bases between them. The CDR3 spans 20 residues. Looked up from germline, CDR1 is LGHDT and CDR2 is YNNKEL (reference sequence). CDR3 DNA: TGTGCCAGCAGCCAGAGGGCCAGACGGATATTAAGGTCTGGGGCCAACGTCCTGACTTTC. Encoded protein: CASSQRARRILRSGANVLTF.

The chain links TRBV19 to TRBJ2-2; 13 nucleotides agree with TRBD2. Germline V CDR1 and CDR2: LNHDA, SQIVND (reference sequence). CDR3 length equals 16 residues. The junction had 9 bases not matched to a gene; V was cut back by 7 bases and J by 7 bases. The CDR3, as DNA: TGTGCCAGTATCGGACTAGCGGGAGATCGAGGCGGGGAGCTGTTTTTT. Its protein is CASIGLAGDRGGELFF.

The V call is TRBV28, the J call TRBJ2-1; D possibly corresponds to TRBD1 (5 bases). Trimming removed 9 bases at V and 5 bases at J, with 11 bases between. Germline values: CDR1 MDHEN, CDR2 SYDVKM. The CDR3 extends over 12 amino acids. This CDR3 is CASAGSHNEQFF. The DNA for the CDR3 is TGTGCCAGTGCAGGGTCCCACAATGAGCAGTTCTTC.

This clone was detected a few times. This chain connects TRBV5-4 to TRBJ2-5, with 10 bases matching TRBD1. This CDR3 comprises 15 residues. With 3 bases clipped from V and 3 bases from J, the junction kept 5 bases outside the gene matches. Germline assignment: CDR1 SGHNT and CDR2 YYREEE (reference sequence). CDR3 DNA: TGTGCCAGCAGCTCCGGGACAGGGGTGAAAGAGACCCAGTACTTC. Its protein product is CASSSGTGVKETQYF.

The CDR3 is CASSLSPQGSSGNTIYF. The CDR3 DNA reads TGTGCCAGCAGCCTCTCCCCACAGGGGAGCTCTGGAAACACCATATATTTT. The chain carries TRBV3-1 (or the pseudogene TRBV3-2) and TRBJ1-3; TRBD1 aligns across 7 bases. Germline lookup yields CDR1 LGHDT and CDR2 YNNKEL (reference sequence). Trimming removed 4 bases from V and 0 bases from J; junction bases left unmatched: 9. The CDR3 is 17 residues long.

The CDR3 loop is CASTLNRGTEAFF. CDR3 bases: TGTGCCAGCACTCTGAACAGGGGCACTGAAGCTTTCTTT. This rearrangement joins TRBV7-2 to TRBJ1-1, with 7 positions matching TRBD1. The CDR3 has 13 residues. Losses at the gene ends were 7 bases for V and 4 bases for J; bases not matched to a gene: 6. Germline V gene lookup returns CDR1 SGHTA and CDR2 FQGNSA.

The V gene is TRBV7-9, the J gene TRBJ1-1; D is unclear. The CDR3 length is 14 residues. The germline V and J ends were trimmed by 9 bases and 3 bases, with 17 bases remaining between them. The germline gives CDR1 SEHNR, CDR2 FQNEAQ (reference sequence). For the CDR3, the DNA is TGTGCCAGTAGGAGTACAAAGGTGGACACTGAAGCTTTCTTT. This translates into CASRSTKVDTEAFF.

The genes are TRBV7-9 and TRBJ1-5, with D unclear. The germline V gene encodes CDR1 SEHNR and CDR2 FQNEAQ (reference sequence). The V gene lost 7 bases and the J gene lost 0 bases, with 13 bases spanning the gap. CDR3 size: 15 residues. The CDR3 DNA sequence: TGTGCCAGCAAACCCGACCGGGGTAGCAATCAGCCCCAGCATTTT. Translation: CASKPDRGSNQPQHF.

The chain carries TRBV5-6 and TRBJ1-3; D gene ambiguous. This CDR3 comprises 15 residues. The germline V gene has CDR1 SGHDT and CDR2 YYEEEE. Trimming took 3 bases from V and 2 from J, leaving 12 bases between them. CDR3 amino acids: CASSSPLGPGNTIYF. The DNA of the CDR3 is TGTGCCAGCAGCTCCCCTCTAGGCCCTGGAAACACCATATATTTT.

The chain links TRBV4-3 to TRBJ2-2; 8 bases are a match to TRBD1. The trim removed 6 bases at V and 1 base at J, leaving 1 base unmatched. Germline V gene data show CDR1 as LGHNA and CDR2 as YSLEER. This CDR3 comprises 14 residues. CDR3 DNA sequence: TGCGCCAGCAGAGGACAGGGGAACACCGGGGAGCTGTTTTTT. It translates to CASRGQGNTGELFF.

This chain links TRBV6-5 with TRBJ2-1, with D possibly matching TRBD1 (5 bases). V lost 7 bases to trimming and J lost 8 bases, with 15 bases between them. CDR1 is MNHEY, CDR2 SVGAGI, per germline. CDR3 length: 13 amino acids. This CDR3 reads CASMVGEWYEQFF. The CDR3 DNA follows: TGTGCCAGCATGGTAGGGGAATGGTATGAGCAGTTCTTC.

Note on this clone: An end of the junction does not agree with germline; a read error may underlie this. The V and J genes are TRBV7-7 and TRBJ1-4; 10 positions agree with TRBD1. The CDR3 is 15 amino acids. Germline V gene data show CDR1 as SSHAT and CDR2 as FNYEAQ (reference sequence). CDR3 nucleotides: TGTGCTAGCAGCTTCGACAGGGGGCCTAATGAAAAACTGTTTTTT. Encoded protein: CASSFDRGPNEKLFF.

The rearrangement joins TRBV9 to TRBJ2-7, with 9 positions matching TRBD2. Germline trimming cut 3 bases from V and 4 bases from J; bases unmatched to any gene: 14. Looked up from germline, CDR1 is SGDLS and CDR2 is YYNGEE. The CDR3 totals 17 residues. CDR3 sequence: CASSEGGAGGPVYEQYF. In nucleotides, the CDR3 is TGTGCCAGCAGCGAGGGGGGAGCGGGGGGCCCCGTTTACGAGCAGTACTTC. The entire variable domain, with the rest obtained from reference TRBV9 and TRBJ2-7, is as follows: DSGVTQTPKHLITATGQRVTLRCSPRSGDLSVYWYQQSLDQGLQFLIQYYNGEERAKGNILERFSAQQFPDLHSELNLSSLELGDSALYFCASSEGGAGGPVYEQYFGPGTRLTVT.

The genes are TRBV18 and TRBJ2-2, with 8 bases that match TRBD1. Germline CDR1 reads KGHSH; CDR2 reads LQKENI. J gave up 5 bases and V 6 bases, and 8 bases lay outside the gene matches. CDR3 length equals 15 residues. The CDR3 nucleotides read TGTGCCAGCTCTCCTCGACAGGGGCGGACCGGGGAGCTGTTTTTT. Its translation is CASSPRQGRTGELFF.

This clone was counted once. The V gene is TRBV7-2, the J gene TRBJ2-2; TRBD2 agrees at 7 bases. The junction had 9 bases not matched to a gene; V was cut back by 5 bases and J by 3 bases. CDR1 SGHTA and CDR2 FQGNSA come from the germline V gene. The CDR3 loop spans 16 amino acids. CDR3 DNA: TGTGCCAGCAGCCCCTTAGCGGGCTCCTACACCGGGGAGCTGTTTTTT. Protein sequence: CASSPLAGSYTGELFF.

V is TRBV18 and J is TRBJ2-7; tentatively, D is TRBD1 (6 bases). The length of the CDR3 is 13 residues. CDR1 and CDR2 (germline): KGHSH, LQKENI. Deletions cut 3 bases from V and 1 base from J, with 7 bases between. The CDR3 region is CASSPGQSYEQYF. As DNA, the CDR3 is TGTGCCAGCTCACCCGGACAGTCCTACGAGCAGTACTTC.

The genes are TRBV7-9 and TRBJ2-7; 7 positions agree with TRBD1. The trim removed 4 bases at V and 2 bases at J, leaving 5 bases unmatched. The CDR3 has 14 amino acids. Germline CDR1 is SEHNR and CDR2 is FQNEAQ (reference sequence). The CDR3 spells CASSSFTGAYEQYF. The CDR3 nucleotides read TGTGCCAGCAGCTCCTTTACAGGGGCCTACGAGCAGTACTTC.

V and J are TRBV2 and TRBJ1-5, with 7 bases that match TRBD1. The length of the CDR3 is 14 residues. CDR1 and CDR2 (germline): SNHLY, FYNNEI. The junction had 6 bases not matched to a gene; V was cut back by 6 bases and J by 4 bases. For the CDR3, the DNA is TGTGCCAGCAGGGAACAGGGGACGAATCAGCCCCAGCATTTT. Translated: CASREQGTNQPQHF. Filled out from reference TRBV2 and TRBJ1-5, the complete variable domain reads EPEVTQTPSHQVTQMGQEVILRCVPISNHLYFYWYRQILGQKVEFLVSFYNNEISEKSEIFDDQFSVERPDGSNFTLKIRSTKLEDSAMYFCASREQGTNQPQHFGDGTRLSIL.

The V call is TRBV7-8, the J call TRBJ2-7, with D maybe TRBD1 (6 bases). The germline V gene encodes CDR1 SGHVS and CDR2 FQNEAQ. The CDR3 is made up of 14 amino acids. V was shortened by 5 bases and J by 6 bases, with 17 bases between the two germline ends. The CDR3 region is CASSTQGSLVEQYF. In DNA form, the CDR3 reads TGTGCCAGCAGCACACAGGGTTCGCTCGTCGAGCAGTACTTC.